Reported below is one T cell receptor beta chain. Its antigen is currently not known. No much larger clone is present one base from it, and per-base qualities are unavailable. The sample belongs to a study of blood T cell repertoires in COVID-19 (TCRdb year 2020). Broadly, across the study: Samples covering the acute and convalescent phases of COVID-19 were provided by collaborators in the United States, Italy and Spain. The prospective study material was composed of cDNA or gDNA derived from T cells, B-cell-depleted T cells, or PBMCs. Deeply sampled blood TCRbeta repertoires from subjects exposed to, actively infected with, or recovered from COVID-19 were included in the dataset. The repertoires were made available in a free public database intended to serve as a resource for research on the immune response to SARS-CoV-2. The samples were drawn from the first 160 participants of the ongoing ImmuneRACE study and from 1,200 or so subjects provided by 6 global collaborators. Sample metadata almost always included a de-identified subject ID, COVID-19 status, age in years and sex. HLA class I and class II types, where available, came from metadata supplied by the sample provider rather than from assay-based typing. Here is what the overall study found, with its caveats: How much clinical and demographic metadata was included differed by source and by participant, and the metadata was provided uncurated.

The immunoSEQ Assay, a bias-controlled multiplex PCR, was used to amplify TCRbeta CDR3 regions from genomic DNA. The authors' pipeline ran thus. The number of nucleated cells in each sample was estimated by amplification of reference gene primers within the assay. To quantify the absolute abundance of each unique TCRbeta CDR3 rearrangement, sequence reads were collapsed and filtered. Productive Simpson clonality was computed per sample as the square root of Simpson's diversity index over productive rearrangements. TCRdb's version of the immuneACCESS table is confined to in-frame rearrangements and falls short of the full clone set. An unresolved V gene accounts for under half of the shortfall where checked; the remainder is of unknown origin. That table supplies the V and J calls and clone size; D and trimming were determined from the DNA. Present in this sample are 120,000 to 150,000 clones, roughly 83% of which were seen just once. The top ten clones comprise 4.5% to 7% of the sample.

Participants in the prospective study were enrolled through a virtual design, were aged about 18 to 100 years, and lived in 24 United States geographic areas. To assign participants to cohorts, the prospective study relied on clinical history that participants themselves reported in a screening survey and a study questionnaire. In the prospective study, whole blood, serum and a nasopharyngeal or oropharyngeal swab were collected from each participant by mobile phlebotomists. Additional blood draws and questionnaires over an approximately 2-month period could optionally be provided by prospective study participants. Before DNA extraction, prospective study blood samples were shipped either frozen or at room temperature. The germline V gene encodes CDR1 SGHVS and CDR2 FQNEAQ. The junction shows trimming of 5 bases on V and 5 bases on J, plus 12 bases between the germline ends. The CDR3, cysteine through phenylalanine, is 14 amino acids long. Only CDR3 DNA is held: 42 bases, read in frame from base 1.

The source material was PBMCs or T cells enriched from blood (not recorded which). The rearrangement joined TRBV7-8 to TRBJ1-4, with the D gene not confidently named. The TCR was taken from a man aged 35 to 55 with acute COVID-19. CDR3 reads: CASSPGLLNEKLFF. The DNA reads TGTGCCAGCAGCCCAGGACTCCTAAATGAAAAACTGTTTTTT.